This T cell receptor beta chain was retrieved from a study of graft-versus-host responses after intestinal transplantation. Study context: Recipients got multivisceral, liver-intestinal, or isolated intestinal transplants. Every recipient underwent anti-thymocyte globulin induction, then tacrolimus and steroids for two to four years. Study results and limitations: Early after transplant, HvG clones declined as circulating GvH clones peaked.

Germline CDR1 SGHRS, CDR2 YFSETQ. The CDR3 is 15 residues long. V lost 6 bases to trimming and J lost 3 bases; unmatched junction nucleotides: 5. Clones were sequenced by immunoSEQ multiplex PCR, and TCRdb holds only the in-frame ones, with some missing. The repertoire consists of some 19,000 clones, with roughly two fifths occurring once and the leading ten covering 1.5% to 2%. The authors plated roughly 200,000 CFSE-labeled responder cells with roughly 200,000 irradiated, violet-dye-labeled stimulator cells. Upon completion of the reaction, proliferating CFSE-low responders, both CD3+CD4+ and CD3+CD8+, were sorted.

This TCR was recovered from a human patient who received an intestinal transplant. Specimen: alloreactive CD8+ T cells from a mixed lymphocyte reaction culture, collected before intestinal transplant. As to subset: CFSE-low proliferating T cells sorted from approximately 6-day pre-transplant mixed lymphocyte reaction (GvH or HvG direction). This chain uses TRBV5-1 with TRBJ1-4; 10 bases agree with TRBD1. The CDR3 spells CASKRQGAPNEKLFF. As DNA, the CDR3 is TGCGCCAGCAAGAGACAGGGGGCGCCTAATGAAAAACTGTTTTTT.